The clone carrying this T cell receptor beta chain came up many times. Its antigen is currently unknown. These data originate in a study of response to subunit inactivated influenza vaccine. TCRdb fed the RT-PCR reads into MiXCR, producing one record per CDR3 protein. The table shows about 830,000 distinct CDR3 sequences, with 18% occurring only once. The germline V gene has CDR1 DFQATT and CDR2 SNEGSKA (reference sequence). V lost 6 bases and J 5 bases, leaving 14 bases between the germline ends. This CDR3 spans 13 amino acids. Study results and caveats: Each seasonal influenza vaccination, the authors suggested, recruits few new T cells.

Material: PBMCs from blood, obtained roughly 5 days after vaccination. The rearrangement links TRBV20-1 to TRBJ1-5; no clear D gene. The receptor comes from a man aged 50-59 years who received an inactivated influenza vaccine. CDR3: CSAKVGLDQPQHF. The CDR3 region has the DNA TGCAGTGCGAAGGTGGGTCTCGATCAGCCCCAGCATTTT.